The 24 T cell receptor beta chains below all came from one sample that was sequenced in a study of Ad26.COV2.S vaccination and SARS-CoV-2 variants. Sequencing used immunoSEQ multiplex PCR; TCRdb keeps in-frame clones, though not all of them. The data contain over 100,000 clones, 60% to 85% of them singletons. Specimen: peripheral blood, collected after recovery from COVID-19. The receptors derive from a human donor who had recovered from COVID-19.

V and J are TRBV11-3 and TRBJ2-5, with D possibly matching TRBD1 (5 bases). Germline CDR1 reads SGHNT; CDR2 reads YENEEA. This CDR3 is built from 16 residues. V was trimmed by 1 base and J by 4 bases, leaving 16 bases between them. The DNA for the CDR3 is TGTGCCAGCAGCTTAGGGACCAACCCTACAGGAGAGACCCAGTACTTC. Its translation is CASSLGTNPTGETQYF.

The chain joins TRBV5-1 to TRBJ1-3; no definite D call. CDR1 and CDR2 (germline): SGHRS, YFSETQ. Trimming took 7 bases from V and 3 from J, leaving 8 bases between them. The CDR3 length is 12 residues. CDR3 DNA sequence: TGCGCCAGCCGCGAGCTTGGAAACACCATATATTTT. This sequence encodes CASRELGNTIYF.

The chain couples TRBV7-9 to TRBJ2-3; tentatively, D is TRBD1 or TRBD2 (6 bases each). The CDR3 is 15 amino acids. The germline V gene has CDR1 SEHNR and CDR2 FQNEAQ (reference sequence). The V and J ends lost 0 bases and 4 bases respectively, with 11 bases between them. CDR3 sequence reads: CASSLARGGPDTQYF. In DNA, the CDR3 is TGTGCCAGCAGCTTAGCACGTGGGGGGCCAGATACGCAGTATTTT.

This clone was observed a single time. The V gene is TRBV4-3, the J gene TRBJ1-2, with 9 positions matching TRBD1. The CDR3 covers 14 residues. J lost 6 bases, V lost 1 base, and 3 bases had no gene match. CDR1 and CDR2 from the germline V gene are LGHNA and YSLEER. CDR3 sequence: CASSQADRGNGYTF. CDR3 nucleotides: TGCGCCAGCAGCCAAGCGGACAGGGGCAATGGCTACACCTTC.

The genes are TRBV11-3 and TRBJ2-5; 14 nucleotides align to TRBD2. The CDR3 is 16 residues long. CDR1 SGHNT and CDR2 YENEEA come from the germline V gene. Trimming removed 5 bases from V and 3 bases from J; junction bases left unmatched: 5. CDR3 in amino acids: CASSNGLAGGKETQYF. The DNA of the CDR3 is TGTGCCAGCAGCAATGGACTAGCGGGGGGTAAAGAGACCCAGTACTTC.

Only a few counts were recorded for this clone. This CDR3 reads CASSQDSPGANVLTF. In DNA form, the CDR3 reads TGTGCCAGCAGCCAAGATAGTCCTGGGGCCAACGTCCTGACTTTC. The J gene is TRBJ2-6, the V gene TRBV3-1 (or the pseudogene TRBV3-2), with D hard to call. The germline V gene has CDR1 LGHDT and CDR2 YNNKEL (reference sequence). V shed 0 bases and J shed 2 bases, with 5 bases lying between them. This CDR3 has 15 residues.

The genes are TRBV6-5 and TRBJ1-1; D is ambiguous. Germline V CDR1 and CDR2: MNHEY, SVGAGI. The CDR3 contains 15 residues. The ends were cut back, 7 bases at V and 5 bases at J, with 20 bases in the middle. CDR3 sequence: CASTPAGEGSTEAFF. The CDR3 nucleotides read TGTGCCAGCACCCCAGCGGGCGAGGGATCAACTGAAGCTTTCTTT.

The chain recombines TRBV19 with TRBJ2-5; D is unclear. Per germline, CDR1 LNHDA and CDR2 SQIVND (reference sequence). CDR3 length equals 13 residues. The ends were cut back, 3 bases at V and 1 base at J, with 6 bases in the middle. The CDR3 region has the DNA TGTGCCAGTAGTATCGTATTCCAAGAGACCCAGTACTTC. Translated: CASSIVFQETQYF.

The chain employs TRBV30 and TRBJ2-7; D possibly corresponds to TRBD1 (5 bases). This CDR3 has 11 amino acids. Germline CDR1 and CDR2: GTSNPN and SVGIG (reference sequence). Trimming cost V 5 bases and J 1 base, with 6 bases left between them. The chain's CDR3 is CAWAGSYEQYF. The CDR3 DNA reads TGTGCCTGGGCAGGGTCCTACGAGCAGTACTTC.

CDR3 sequence (DNA): TGTGCCAGCAGCTTAGAAGACCCATCTATCGGGGGAGAAAAACTGTTTTTT. It translates to CASSLEDPSIGGEKLFF. The chain combines TRBV11-2 with TRBJ1-4, with D possibly TRBD1 on 5 matching bases. Trimming left V 0 bases short and J 8 bases short, with 19 bases between. The CDR3 contains 17 residues. From germline, CDR1 is SGHAT and CDR2 FQNNGV.

This rearrangement joins TRBV5-1 to TRBJ2-5; 8 bases are shared with TRBD1. Germline CDR1 and CDR2: SGHRS and YFSETQ. The CDR3 extends over 14 amino acids. The V and J ends lost 2 bases and 2 bases, in that order; junction bases with no gene match: 2. The chain's CDR3 is CASSLQGDQETQYF. As DNA, the CDR3 is TGCGCCAGCAGCTTACAGGGGGATCAAGAGACCCAGTACTTC.

V and J are TRBV3-1 (or the pseudogene TRBV3-2) and TRBJ1-3; TRBD1 aligns across 10 bases. V lost 3 bases and J lost 2; bases outside the gene matches: 1. Germline loops: CDR1 LGHDT, CDR2 YNNKEL (reference sequence). This CDR3 region has 15 residues. The CDR3 DNA follows: TGTGCCAGCAGCCAGGGACAGGGGCCTGGAAACACCATATATTTT. Amino acids: CASSQGQGPGNTIYF.

As to this clone: Other DNA sequences in this sample translate to the same CDR3. The chain is built from TRBV5-4 and TRBJ2-1; 11 nucleotides match TRBD1. The CDR3 spans 15 residues. Germline trimming cut 4 bases from V and 4 bases from J; bases unmatched to any gene: 4. CDR1 and CDR2 from the germline V gene are SGHNT and YYREEE (reference sequence). The chain's CDR3 is CASSGGTGGYNEQFF. For the CDR3, the DNA is TGTGCCAGCAGCGGGGGGACAGGGGGATACAATGAGCAGTTCTTC.

The chain has TRBV7-9 and TRBJ2-2; TRBD1 matches 8 bases. Germline assignment: CDR1 SEHNR and CDR2 FQNEAQ (reference sequence). The V gene end was trimmed by 11 bases and the J gene end by 4 bases; junction bases not matched to a gene: 12. The CDR3 covers 15 residues. The CDR3 sequence is CASGRGRVVTGELFF. CDR3 DNA: TGTGCCTCCGGCAGGGGGCGCGTTGTCACCGGGGAGCTGTTTTTT.

The chain is built from TRBV10-3 and TRBJ2-1; D could derive from TRBD1 or TRBD2 (5 bases each). CDR1 ENHRY and CDR2 SYGVKD come from the germline V gene. The CDR3 has 15 residues. The V end was cut by 3 bases, the J end by 2 bases, with 11 bases between. The DNA for the CDR3 is TGTGCCATCAGTGACCGGGACGGAACCTACAATGAGCAGTTCTTC. Amino acid sequence: CAISDRDGTYNEQFF.

This chain links TRBV19 with TRBJ2-2; D uncertain. This CDR3 spans 13 amino acids. CDR1 is LNHDA, CDR2 SQIVND, per germline (reference sequence). The V gene lost 2 bases and the J gene lost 6 bases, with 7 bases spanning the gap. In nucleotides, the CDR3 is TGTGCCAGTAGTATATACGACTCCGGGGAGCTGTTTTTT. Encoded protein: CASSIYDSGELFF.

This clone was picked up many times. V gene TRBV5-1 combines with J gene TRBJ2-6, with D possibly called TRBD1 or TRBD2 (6 bases each). The germline CDR1 and CDR2 sequences are SGHRS and YFSETQ. V lost 6 bases to trimming and J lost 10 bases, with 14 bases between them. The CDR3 has 13 amino acids. CDR3 residues: CASTGDNINVLTF. CDR3 nucleotides: TGCGCCAGCACGGGGGACAATATTAACGTCCTGACTTTC.

The chain uses TRBV28 and TRBJ2-1, with D unresolved. Germline V gene data show CDR1 as MDHEN and CDR2 as SYDVKM. The V end was cut by 6 bases, the J end by 4 bases, with 7 bases between. The CDR3 totals 12 residues. The CDR3 nucleotides read TGTGCCAGCAGCGCGAGATACAATGAGCAGTTCTTC. Amino acid sequence: CASSARYNEQFF.

This chain joins TRBV19 and TRBJ2-1; D tentatively fits TRBD1 or TRBD2 (6 bases each). Germline CDR1 and CDR2: LNHDA and SQIVND (reference sequence). Trimming took off 6 bases at V and 6 bases at J, with 24 bases between the two ends. The CDR3 extends over 17 amino acids. This CDR3 is CASSPEGGFGSRNEQFF. CDR3 nucleotide sequence: TGTGCCAGTAGCCCGGAGGGGGGTTTTGGTTCTCGCAATGAGCAGTTCTTC.

This clone was counted once. The CDR3 loop is CASSEAALYGYTF. The CDR3 nucleotides are TGTGCCAGCAGTGAAGCGGCACTCTATGGCTACACCTTC. The chain carries TRBV6-1 and TRBJ1-2; D is uncertain. Trimming pared 0 bases from V and 4 bases from J, leaving 6 bases between. The CDR3 is 13 amino acids. Germline V gives CDR1 MNHNS, CDR2 SASEGT.

This rearrangement joins TRBV2 to TRBJ2-4; the D is unclear. The CDR3 covers 18 residues. Germline lookup yields CDR1 SNHLY and CDR2 FYNNEI. Trimming removed 0 bases at V and 2 bases at J, with 17 bases between. CDR3 coding DNA: TGTGCCAGCAGTGAAGCGTCGTTGGCAGCTGTAACCAAAAACATTCAGTACTTC. Encoded protein: CASSEASLAAVTKNIQYF.

This clone has a single count. The chain's CDR3 is CAWSPLSGETQYF. The CDR3 nucleotides are TGTGCCTGGAGTCCGCTAAGCGGGGAGACCCAGTACTTC. The rearrangement links TRBV30 to TRBJ2-5; tentatively, D is TRBD2 (6 bases). Germline loops: CDR1 GTSNPN, CDR2 SVGIG (reference sequence). The CDR3 has 13 amino acids. Deletions cut 2 bases from V and 5 bases from J, with 12 bases between.

The chain combines TRBV19 with TRBJ2-6, with D unclear. Between the trimmed V and J ends, which lost 3 bases and 0 bases, there was a span of 9 bases. The CDR3 covers 16 residues. Germline loops: CDR1 LNHDA, CDR2 SQIVND (reference sequence). The CDR3 nucleotides are TGTGCCAGTAGTATCCGTCATAGCTCTGGGGCCAACGTCCTGACTTTC. Encoded protein: CASSIRHSSGANVLTF.

In this sample, this clone turned up once. The CDR3 DNA reads TGTGCCAGCAGCTTAGTAGGGACAGGGGAAATTCAGCCCCAGCATTTT. It specifies CASSLVGTGEIQPQHF. V gene TRBV7-2 combines with J gene TRBJ1-5; TRBD1 matches at 10 bases. V gave up 1 base and J gave up 6 bases; unmatched junction bases: 6. The germline V gene has CDR1 SGHTA and CDR2 FQGNSA. The CDR3 loop spans 16 amino acids.